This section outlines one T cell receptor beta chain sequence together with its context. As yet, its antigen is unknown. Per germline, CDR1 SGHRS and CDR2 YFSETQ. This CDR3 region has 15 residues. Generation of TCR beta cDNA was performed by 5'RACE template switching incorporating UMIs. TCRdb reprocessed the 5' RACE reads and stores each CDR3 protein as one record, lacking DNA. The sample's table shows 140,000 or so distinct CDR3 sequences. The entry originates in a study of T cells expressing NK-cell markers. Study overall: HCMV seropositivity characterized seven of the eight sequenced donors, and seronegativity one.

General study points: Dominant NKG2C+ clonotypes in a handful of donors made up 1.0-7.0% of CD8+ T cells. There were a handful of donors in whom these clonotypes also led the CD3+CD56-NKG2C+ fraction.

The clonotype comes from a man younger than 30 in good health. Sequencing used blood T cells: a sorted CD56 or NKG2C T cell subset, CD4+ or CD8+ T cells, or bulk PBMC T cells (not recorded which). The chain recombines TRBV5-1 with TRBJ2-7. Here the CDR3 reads CASSSSTGDLYEQYF.